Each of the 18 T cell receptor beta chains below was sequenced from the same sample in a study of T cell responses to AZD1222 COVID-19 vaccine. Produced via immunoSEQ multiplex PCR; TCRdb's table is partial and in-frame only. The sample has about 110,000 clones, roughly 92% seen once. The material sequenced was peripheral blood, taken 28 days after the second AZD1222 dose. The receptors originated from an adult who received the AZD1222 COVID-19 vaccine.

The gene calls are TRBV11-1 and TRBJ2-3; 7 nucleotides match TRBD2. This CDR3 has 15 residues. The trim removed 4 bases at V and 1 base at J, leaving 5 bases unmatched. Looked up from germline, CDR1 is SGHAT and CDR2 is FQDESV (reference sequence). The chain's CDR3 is CASSSPGRGTDTQYF. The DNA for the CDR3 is TGTGCCAGCAGCTCTCCAGGGAGGGGCACAGATACGCAGTATTTT.

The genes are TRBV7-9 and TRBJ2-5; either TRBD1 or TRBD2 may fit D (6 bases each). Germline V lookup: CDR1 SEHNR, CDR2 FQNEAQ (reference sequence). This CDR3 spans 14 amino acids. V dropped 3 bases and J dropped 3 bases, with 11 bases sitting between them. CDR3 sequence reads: CASSFMGGKETQYF. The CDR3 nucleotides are TGTGCCAGCAGCTTTATGGGGGGCAAAGAGACCCAGTACTTC.

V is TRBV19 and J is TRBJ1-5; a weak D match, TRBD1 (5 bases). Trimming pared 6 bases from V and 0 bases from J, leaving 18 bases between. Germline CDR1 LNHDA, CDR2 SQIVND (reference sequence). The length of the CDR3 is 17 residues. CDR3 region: CASRIDPSGFSNQPQHF. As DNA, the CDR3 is TGTGCCAGTAGGATCGACCCTTCAGGGTTTAGCAATCAGCCCCAGCATTTT.

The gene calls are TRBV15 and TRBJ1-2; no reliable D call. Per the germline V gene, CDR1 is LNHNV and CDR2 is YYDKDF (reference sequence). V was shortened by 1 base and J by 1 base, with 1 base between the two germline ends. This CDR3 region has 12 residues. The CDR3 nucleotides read TGTGCCACCAGCAGAGTTAACTATGGCTACACCTTC. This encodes CATSRVNYGYTF.

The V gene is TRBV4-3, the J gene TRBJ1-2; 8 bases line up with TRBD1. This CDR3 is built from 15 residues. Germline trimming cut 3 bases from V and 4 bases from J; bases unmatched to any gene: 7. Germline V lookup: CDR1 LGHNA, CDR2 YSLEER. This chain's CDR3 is CASSQDRAVPYGYTF. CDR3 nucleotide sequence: TGCGCCAGCAGCCAGGACAGGGCCGTTCCCTATGGCTACACCTTC.

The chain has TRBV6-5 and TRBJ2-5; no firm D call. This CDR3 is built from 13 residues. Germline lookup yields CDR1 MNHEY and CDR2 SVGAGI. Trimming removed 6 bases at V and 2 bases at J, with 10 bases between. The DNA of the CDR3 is TGTGCCAGCAGGCCGACGGTACAAGAGACCCAGTACTTC. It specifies CASRPTVQETQYF.

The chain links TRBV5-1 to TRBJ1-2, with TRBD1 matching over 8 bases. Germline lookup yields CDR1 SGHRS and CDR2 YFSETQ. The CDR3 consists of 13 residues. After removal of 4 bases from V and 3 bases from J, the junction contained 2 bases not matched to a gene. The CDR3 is CASSQTGDYGYTF. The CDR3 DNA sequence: TGCGCCAGCAGCCAGACAGGGGACTATGGCTACACCTTC. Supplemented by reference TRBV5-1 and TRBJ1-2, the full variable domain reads KAGVTQTPRYLIKTRGQQVTLSCSPISGHRSVSWYQQTPGQGLQFLFEYFSETQRNKGNFPGRFSGRQFSNSRSEMNVSTLELGDSALYLCASSQTGDYGYTFGSGTRLTVV.

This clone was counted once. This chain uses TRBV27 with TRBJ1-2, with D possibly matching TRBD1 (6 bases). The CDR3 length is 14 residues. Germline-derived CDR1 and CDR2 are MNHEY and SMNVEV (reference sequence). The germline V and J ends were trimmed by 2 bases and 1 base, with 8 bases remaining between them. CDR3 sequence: CASSLRGYNYGYTF. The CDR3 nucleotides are TGTGCCAGCAGTTTAAGGGGGTATAACTATGGCTACACCTTC.

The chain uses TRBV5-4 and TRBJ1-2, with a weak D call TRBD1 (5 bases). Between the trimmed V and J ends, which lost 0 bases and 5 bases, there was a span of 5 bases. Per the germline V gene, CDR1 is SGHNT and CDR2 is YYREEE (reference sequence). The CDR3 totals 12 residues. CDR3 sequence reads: CASSLGGYGYTF. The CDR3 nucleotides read TGTGCCAGCAGCTTGGGGGGGTATGGCTACACCTTC.

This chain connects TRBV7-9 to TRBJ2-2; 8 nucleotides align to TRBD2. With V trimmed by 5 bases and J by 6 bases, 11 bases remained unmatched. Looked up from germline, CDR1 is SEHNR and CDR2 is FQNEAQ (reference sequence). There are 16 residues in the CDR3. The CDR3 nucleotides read TGTGCCAGCAGCGCCGACTCGCCAGCGGGGGCCGGGGAGCTGTTTTTT. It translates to CASSADSPAGAGELFF.

The CDR3 loop is CASSPGMGAREQYF. The CDR3 nucleotides read TGTGCCAGCAGCCCCGGAATGGGGGCGAGGGAGCAGTACTTC. This chain links TRBV3-1 (or the pseudogene TRBV3-2) with TRBJ2-7, with a tentative D call TRBD1 (6 bases). CDR1 LGHDT and CDR2 YNNKEL come from the germline V gene (reference sequence). V was clipped by 4 bases and J by 7 bases, with 17 bases between them. The CDR3 contains 14 residues.

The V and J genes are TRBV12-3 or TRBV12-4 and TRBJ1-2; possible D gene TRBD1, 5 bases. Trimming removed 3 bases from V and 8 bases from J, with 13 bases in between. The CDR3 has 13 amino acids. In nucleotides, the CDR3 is TGTGCCAGCAGTTTCTGGGGGGAAGGAGGCTACACCTTC. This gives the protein CASSFWGEGGYTF.

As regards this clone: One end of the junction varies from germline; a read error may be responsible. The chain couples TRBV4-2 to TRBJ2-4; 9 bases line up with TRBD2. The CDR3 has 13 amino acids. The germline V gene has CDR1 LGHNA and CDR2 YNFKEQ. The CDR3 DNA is TGTGCCAGCAGCCAACCCTTGCGGGGGGGCCTAGTCTTC. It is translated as CASSQPLRGGLVF.

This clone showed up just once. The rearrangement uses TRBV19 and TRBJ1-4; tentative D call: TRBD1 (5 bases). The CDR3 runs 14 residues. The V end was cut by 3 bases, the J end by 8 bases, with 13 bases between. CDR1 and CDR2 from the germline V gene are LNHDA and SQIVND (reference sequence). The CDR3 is CASSMVVRGEKLFF. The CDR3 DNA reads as TGTGCCAGTAGTATGGTGGTTAGGGGAGAAAAACTGTTTTTT.

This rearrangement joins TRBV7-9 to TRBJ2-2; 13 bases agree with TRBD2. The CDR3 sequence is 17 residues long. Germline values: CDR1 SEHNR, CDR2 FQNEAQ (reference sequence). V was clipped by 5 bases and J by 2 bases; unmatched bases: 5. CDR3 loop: CASSTTSGGLNTGELFF. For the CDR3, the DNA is TGTGCCAGCAGCACGACTAGCGGGGGGTTAAACACCGGGGAGCTGTTTTTT.

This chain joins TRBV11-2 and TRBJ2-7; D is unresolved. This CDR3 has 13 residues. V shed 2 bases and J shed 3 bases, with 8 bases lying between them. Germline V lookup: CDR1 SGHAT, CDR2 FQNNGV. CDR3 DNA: TGTGCCAGCAGCTTACCCTTTCACTACGAGCAGTACTTC. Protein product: CASSLPFHYEQYF.

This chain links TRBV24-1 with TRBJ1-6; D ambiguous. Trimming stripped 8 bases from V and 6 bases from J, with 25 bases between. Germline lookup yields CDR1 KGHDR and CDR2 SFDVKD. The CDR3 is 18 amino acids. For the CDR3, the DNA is TGTGCCACCACAAGGAGCCAGCCTTCCTTTATTGGTAATTCACCCCTCCACTTT. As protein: CATTRSQPSFIGNSPLHF.

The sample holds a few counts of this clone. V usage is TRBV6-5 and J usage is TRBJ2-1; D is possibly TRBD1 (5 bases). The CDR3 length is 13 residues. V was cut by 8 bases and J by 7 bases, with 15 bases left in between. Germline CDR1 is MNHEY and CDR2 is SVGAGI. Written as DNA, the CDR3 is TGTGCCAGCTATCCTGGGGCCGGGAATGAGCAGTTCTTC. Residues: CASYPGAGNEQFF.